Below, 24 T cell receptor beta chains from the same sample are listed, as sequenced in a study of shared clonotypes between healthy human individuals (TCRdb year 2020). Receptors were amplified or captured by the immunoSEQ multiplex PCR assay. The table was pulled from immuneACCESS by TCRdb, which kept in-frame rearrangements only. Such tables lose some clones; where checked, under half of the loss comes from unresolved V genes, and the rest has no known cause. For this sample there are about 490,000 clones; about 85% appear just once. Clones ranked in the top ten supply approximately 12% of the sample. The source material was PBMCs. The source of these receptors is a woman aged 40 to 50 in good health. Some clones in this sample may be carry-over from other donors' samples.

The rearrangement joins TRBV27 to TRBJ2-6, with a weak D call TRBD1 (5 bases). Trimming took 9 bases from V and 0 from J, leaving 6 bases between them. The CDR3 has 13 amino acids. The V gene's germline CDR1 is MNHEY and CDR2 SMNVEV (reference sequence). The CDR3 here is CASGASGANVLTF. The CDR3 nucleotides read TGTGCCAGTGGGGCCTCTGGGGCCAACGTCCTGACTTTC.

This sequence joins TRBV5-1 and TRBJ2-3; 9 nucleotides align to TRBD1. This CDR3 spans 15 amino acids. The V and J ends lost 0 bases and 5 bases, in that order; junction bases with no gene match: 4. Looked up from germline, CDR1 is SGHRS and CDR2 is YFSETQ. DNA for the CDR3: TGCGCCAGCAGCTTGGAGGGACAGGGAGTAGATACGCAGTATTTT. This codes for CASSLEGQGVDTQYF. Drawing the rest from reference TRBV5-1 and TRBJ2-3, the complete variable domain is KAGVTQTPRYLIKTRGQQVTLSCSPISGHRSVSWYQQTPGQGLQFLFEYFSETQRNKGNFPGRFSGRQFSNSRSEMNVSTLELGDSALYLCASSLEGQGVDTQYFGPGTRLTVL.

This clone was counted between two and nine times. The V gene is TRBV7-2, the J gene TRBJ1-5; the D gene is possibly TRBD1 (6 bases). V was cut by 1 base and J by 4 bases, with 14 bases left in between. Per germline, CDR1 SGHTA and CDR2 FQGNSA. The CDR3 contains 16 residues. This CDR3 reads CASSLGEYRVNQPQHF. The CDR3 region has the DNA TGTGCCAGCAGCTTAGGAGAGTACAGGGTGAATCAGCCCCAGCATTTT.

The chain carries TRBV4-1 and TRBJ2-7; D is perhaps TRBD1 (5 bases). Trimming removed 4 bases at V and 0 bases at J, with 13 bases between. Germline V gene lookup returns CDR1 MGHRA and CDR2 YSYEKL. The CDR3 extends over 15 amino acids. Here the CDR3 reads CASSLSHRFSYEQYF. The CDR3 nucleotides are TGCGCCAGCAGCCTCAGTCACAGGTTCTCCTACGAGCAGTACTTC.

V gene TRBV4-2 combines with J gene TRBJ2-6; TRBD2 matches at 10 bases. Germline assignment: CDR1 LGHNA and CDR2 YNFKEQ. The length of the CDR3 is 18 residues. V trimming: 2 bases; J trimming: 2 bases; junction bases outside the gene matches: 6. CDR3 in amino acids: CASSQPGTSVPGANVLTF. The CDR3 DNA follows: TGTGCCAGCAGCCAACCCGGGACTAGCGTCCCTGGGGCCAACGTCCTGACTTTC.

The chain combines TRBV30 with TRBJ2-4, with a weak D call TRBD1 (5 bases). CDR1 GTSNPN and CDR2 SVGIG come from the germline V gene (reference sequence). Between the trimmed V and J ends, which lost 0 bases and 6 bases, there was a span of 9 bases. This CDR3 region has 13 residues. The CDR3: CAWSVSGRNIQYF. The CDR3 coding sequence is TGTGCCTGGAGTGTGTCAGGGCGAAACATTCAGTACTTC.

The chain employs TRBV7-2 and TRBJ1-2, with 11 bases matching TRBD1. V lost 7 bases, J lost 7 bases, and 8 bases stayed unmatched. CDR3 length: 14 amino acids. Looked up from germline, CDR1 is SGHTA and CDR2 is FQGNSA. CDR3 amino acids: CASTRDRGYSGYTF. The CDR3 DNA is TGTGCCAGCACCAGGGACAGGGGGTATTCTGGCTACACCTTC.

This clone was seen a handful of times. One end of the junction is discordant with germline, which a read error may explain. The chain links TRBV19 to TRBJ2-6; D is perhaps TRBD2 (6 bases). Germline V CDR1 and CDR2: LNHDA, SQIVND (reference sequence). The CDR3 has 18 residues. DNA for the CDR3: TGTGCCAGTACTCGGGACTCCCAGTTCCTCTCTGGGGCCAACGCCCTGACTTTC. Encoded protein: CASTRDSQFLSGANALTF.

The chain joins TRBV19 to TRBJ1-5; D is undetermined. With 6 bases removed from V and 0 bases from J, the gap between germline ends came to 12 bases. CDR1 and CDR2 (germline): LNHDA, SQIVND (reference sequence). The CDR3 has 15 residues. The chain's CDR3 is CASRSQGYSNQPQHF. CDR3 coding DNA: TGTGCCAGTAGAAGCCAAGGATATAGCAATCAGCCCCAGCATTTT.

V usage is TRBV2 and J usage is TRBJ2-1; 7 bases are a match to TRBD1. With 7 bases clipped from V and 0 bases from J, the junction kept 6 bases outside the gene matches. This CDR3 contains 15 residues. Germline loops: CDR1 SNHLY, CDR2 FYNNEI. The CDR3 region is CASKQDRSSYNEQFF. DNA for the CDR3: TGTGCCAGCAAACAGGACAGGAGCTCCTACAATGAGCAGTTCTTC.

CDR3 region: CASRDGYGPHEQFF. As DNA, the CDR3 is TGCGCCAGCAGGGACGGGTACGGGCCCCATGAGCAGTTCTTC. The V gene is TRBV5-1, the J gene TRBJ2-1; D is unresolved. CDR1 SGHRS and CDR2 YFSETQ come from the germline V gene. CDR3 length equals 14 residues. Trimming stripped 5 bases from V and 8 bases from J, with 17 bases between.

This rearrangement joins TRBV6-5 to TRBJ2-6; no clear D. Trimming shortened V by 3 bases and J by 4 bases, and 7 bases separated the two germline ends. The CDR3 is 14 residues long. The germline V gene encodes CDR1 MNHEY and CDR2 SVGAGI. Here the CDR3 reads CASSYRTGANVLTF. The CDR3 nucleotides read TGTGCCAGCAGTTATCGAACCGGGGCCAACGTCCTGACTTTC.

The V call is TRBV4-2, the J call TRBJ1-4; 10 positions agree with TRBD1. The CDR3 runs to 17 residues. CDR1 and CDR2 from the germline V gene are LGHNA and YNFKEQ. Germline trimming cut 0 bases from V and 3 bases from J; bases unmatched to any gene: 4. The CDR3 bases are TGTGCCAGCAGCCAAGATCCAGGGACAGGGGCTAATGAAAAACTGTTTTTT. It specifies CASSQDPGTGANEKLFF.

This chain joins TRBV6-5 and TRBJ1-1; unclear D gene. CDR3 length: 13 amino acids. The germline gives CDR1 MNHEY, CDR2 SVGAGI. Trimming cost V 6 bases and J 11 bases, with 19 bases left between them. CDR3: CASSLGRPEDAFF. The CDR3 DNA is TGTGCCAGCAGCCTCGGACGGCCTGAAGATGCTTTCTTT.

On this clone: Since a far larger clone is one base different, this is likely a read error. The sample contains more than one DNA sequence encoding this CDR3. The rearrangement joins TRBV6-5 to TRBJ1-2; 8 nucleotides match TRBD1. Germline V gives CDR1 MNHEY, CDR2 SVGAGI. The CDR3 length is 15 residues. CDR3 residues: CASSYAGGENYGYTF. In DNA form, the CDR3 reads TGTGCCAGCAGTTACGCAGGGGGCGAGAACTATGGTTACACCTTC.

V gene TRBV2 combines with J gene TRBJ2-1; weak D call: TRBD2 (6 bases). The V end was cut by 8 bases, the J end by 10 bases, with 18 bases between. Per the germline V gene, CDR1 is SNHLY and CDR2 is FYNNEI. The length of the CDR3 is 13 residues. This chain's CDR3 is CASDSPGEREQFF. CDR3 DNA sequence: TGTGCCAGCGACAGCCCGGGGGAGCGGGAGCAGTTCTTC.

About this clone itself: This likely reflects a read error, since a far larger clone is one base away. The chain has TRBV28 and TRBJ2-3; weak D call: TRBD1 (5 bases). Germline CDR1 MDHEN, CDR2 SYDVKM. The CDR3 totals 12 residues. The CDR3 nucleotides read TGTGCCAGCAGGTTTAGCACAGGTACGCAGTATTTT. Amino acids: CASRFSTGTQYF.

The chain uses TRBV28 and TRBJ1-5, with D unresolved. Germline lookup yields CDR1 MDHEN and CDR2 SYDVKM. CDR3 length: 11 residues. V was cut by 8 bases and J by 3 bases, with 5 bases left in between. CDR3 sequence (DNA): TGTGCCAGCGGTCACAATCAGCCCCAGCATTTT. It translates to CASGHNQPQHF.

Ten or more counts support this clone. This chain joins TRBV29-1 and TRBJ1-3; TRBD1 is a possible D gene (5 bases). The ends were cut back, 6 bases at V and 0 bases at J, with 12 bases in the middle. CDR1 SQVTM and CDR2 ANQGSEA come from the germline V gene. CDR3 size: 14 residues. The DNA for the CDR3 is TGCAGCGTGGCAGACAGCGCCTCTGGAAACACCATATATTTT. It is translated as CSVADSASGNTIYF.

To note about this clone: A far larger clone is one nucleotide away, so this likely arose from a read error. This chain connects TRBV30 to TRBJ2-5; TRBD2 aligns across 7 bases. J gave up 3 bases and V 4 bases, and 14 bases lay outside the gene matches. This CDR3 comprises 16 residues. CDR1 is GTSNPN, CDR2 SVGIG, per germline (reference sequence). The CDR3 sequence is CAWKTVRLAVKETQYF. The CDR3 DNA sequence: TGTGCCTGGAAGACGGTTCGCCTAGCGGTCAAAGAGACCCAGTACTTC. The variable domain in full, with the rest retrieved from reference TRBV30 and TRBJ2-5, is SQTIHQWPATLVQPVGSPLSLECTVEGTSNPNLYWYRQAAGRGLQLLFYSVGIGQISSEVPQNLSASRPQDRQFILSSKKLLLSDSGFYLCAWKTVRLAVKETQYFGPGTRLLVL.

The chain has TRBV7-3 and TRBJ2-1; D ambiguous. Looked up from germline, CDR1 is SGHTA and CDR2 is FQGTGA. This CDR3 region has 13 residues. V was cut by 1 base and J by 8 bases, with 9 bases left in between. The CDR3 loop is CASSLKASYEQFF. The CDR3 coding sequence is TGTGCCAGCAGCTTAAAGGCCAGCTATGAGCAGTTCTTC. The whole variable domain, remainder taken from reference TRBV7-3 and TRBJ2-1, is GAGVSQTPSNKVTEKGKYVELRCDPISGHTALYWYRQSLGQGPEFLIYFQGTGAADDSGLPNDRFFAVRPEGSVSTLKIQRTERGDSAVYLCASSLKASYEQFFGPGTRLTVL.

This rearrangement joins TRBV7-2 to TRBJ1-1, with TRBD1 matching over 7 bases. CDR1 and CDR2 from the germline V gene are SGHTA and FQGNSA. V trimming: 1 base; J trimming: 1 base; junction bases outside the gene matches: 3. This CDR3 is 15 amino acids long. The CDR3 loop reads CASSLGTGPNTEAFF. In nucleotides, the CDR3 is TGTGCCAGCAGCTTAGGGACAGGACCGAACACTGAAGCTTTCTTT.

This sequence joins TRBV7-3 and TRBJ2-7; TRBD2 is a possible D gene (6 bases). Trimming left V 5 bases short and J 4 bases short, with 12 bases between. Germline V CDR1 and CDR2: SGHTA, FQGTGA. The CDR3 loop spans 13 amino acids. This chain's CDR3 is CASSPGGGYEQYF. In DNA, the CDR3 is TGTGCCAGCAGCCCTGGCGGAGGGTACGAGCAGTACTTC.

By sample fraction, this clone is medium-sized. The chain couples TRBV6-5 to TRBJ1-5; a weak D match, TRBD1 (5 bases). The germline V and J ends were trimmed by 2 bases and 4 bases, with 9 bases remaining between them. The V gene's germline CDR1 is MNHEY and CDR2 SVGAGI. CDR3 length equals 14 residues. The CDR3 sequence is CASSYGTENQPQHF. CDR3 sequence (DNA): TGTGCCAGCAGTTACGGGACGGAGAATCAGCCCCAGCATTTT.